Following are 12 T cell receptor beta chains from one sample sequenced in a study of T cell changes during pregnancy in multiple sclerosis. Generated by immunoSEQ multiplex PCR, the TCRdb table keeps only in-frame clones and is missing some. The sample lists approximately 100,000 clones, about 91% occurring once. The starting material was peripheral blood, obtained in the second trimester of pregnancy. All receptors come from a female donor with multiple sclerosis, enrolled in a pregnancy study.

The V gene is TRBV10-3, the J gene TRBJ1-5; TRBD1 is a possible D gene (6 bases). The CDR3 spans 13 residues. Between the trimmed V and J ends, which lost 7 bases and 7 bases, there was a span of 14 bases. The germline CDR1 and CDR2 sequences are ENHRY and SYGVKD. The CDR3 DNA reads TGTGCCATCAATTCTTACAGGGAACAGCCCCAGCATTTT. This gives the protein CAINSYREQPQHF.

The J gene is TRBJ2-5, the V gene TRBV6-5, with 7 bases lining up with TRBD1. J was trimmed by 3 bases and V by 2 bases; bases with no gene match: 3. This CDR3 is 14 amino acids long. Germline values: CDR1 MNHEY, CDR2 SVGAGI. CDR3 residues: CASSYTGTEETQYF. The CDR3 DNA reads TGTGCCAGCAGTTACACCGGGACAGAAGAGACCCAGTACTTC.

The rearrangement uses TRBV7-3 and TRBJ2-2, with a weak D call TRBD2 (6 bases). V was shortened by 1 base and J by 7 bases, with 13 bases between the two germline ends. There are 15 residues in the CDR3. CDR1 SGHTA and CDR2 FQGTGA come from the germline V gene. The CDR3 loop reads CASSLNRERIGELFF. The CDR3 DNA reads TGTGCCAGCAGCTTAAATCGGGAGAGGATCGGGGAGCTGTTTTTT.

This chain connects TRBV27 to TRBJ1-1; unclear D gene. Per germline, CDR1 MNHEY and CDR2 SMNVEV (reference sequence). The CDR3 has 15 amino acids. V was cut by 3 bases and J by 5 bases, with 16 bases left in between. In nucleotides, the CDR3 is TGTGCCAGCAGTTTTCTCAGCAGGTCGGGGACTGAAGCTTTCTTT. This codes for CASSFLSRSGTEAFF.

The V call is TRBV6-1, the J call TRBJ2-5; D not resolved. The V end lost 4 bases, the J end lost 5 bases, and 11 bases lay between the germline ends. Germline CDR1 reads MNHNS; CDR2 reads SASEGT. CDR3 length: 13 amino acids. The CDR3 protein is CASSASGWETQYF. The CDR3 coding sequence is TGTGCCAGCAGTGCGTCGGGTTGGGAGACCCAGTACTTC.

The rearrangement joins TRBV5-1 to TRBJ2-3, with D perhaps TRBD1 (7 bases). V was cut by 0 bases and J by 7 bases, with 12 bases left in between. CDR1 is SGHRS and CDR2 is YFSETQ in the germline V gene. The CDR3 contains 14 residues. The CDR3 protein is CASSLARGANTQYF. Here the CDR3 DNA reads TGCGCCAGCAGCTTGGCCAGGGGGGCGAATACGCAGTATTTT.

Here the CDR3 reads CASSQLGGIAEAFF. DNA of the CDR3: TGTGCCAGCTCTCAACTGGGAGGAATCGCTGAAGCTTTCTTT. V gene TRBV18 combines with J gene TRBJ1-1, with D uncertain. CDR3 length: 14 amino acids. Germline CDR1 and CDR2: KGHSH and LQKENI. V was clipped by 6 bases and J by 6 bases, with 17 bases between them.

This clone came up once. This chain joins TRBV28 and TRBJ2-1, with 13 bases aligning to TRBD2. The CDR3 covers 14 residues. V was pared by 8 bases and J by 6 bases, with 4 bases of the junction left unmatched. Germline V gene sequence: CDR1 MDHEN, CDR2 SYDVKM. CDR3 region: CASGLAGERNEQFF. CDR3 coding DNA: TGTGCCAGCGGACTAGCGGGAGAACGCAATGAGCAGTTCTTC.

The chain carries TRBV5-6 and TRBJ2-1; TRBD2 aligns across 10 bases. Germline CDR1 and CDR2: SGHDT and YYEEEE. The V and J ends lost 0 bases and 5 bases, in that order; junction bases with no gene match: 5. The CDR3 runs 16 residues. In DNA form, the CDR3 reads TGTGCCAGCAGCTTGGCCGCTAGCGGGAGCGACAATGAGCAGTTCTTC. As protein: CASSLAASGSDNEQFF.

The CDR3 nucleotides read TGTGCCAGCAGTATTAGGGGGGGAAGAGGACAGCCCCAGCATTTT. It encodes CASSIRGGRGQPQHF. The chain employs TRBV2 and TRBJ1-5; weak D call: TRBD1 (6 bases). Germline-derived CDR1 and CDR2 are SNHLY and FYNNEI. Trimming left V 5 bases short and J 7 bases short, with 18 bases between. The CDR3 consists of 15 residues.

This clone was detected a few times. The chain links TRBV28 to TRBJ2-5; 8 bases align to TRBD2. Trimming cost V 3 bases and J 1 base; bases outside gene matches: 4. Germline V gene data show CDR1 as MDHEN and CDR2 as SYDVKM. The CDR3 consists of 15 residues. The chain's CDR3 is CASSFPGGGQETQYF. The CDR3, as DNA: TGTGCCAGCAGTTTTCCGGGGGGGGGCCAAGAGACCCAGTACTTC.

CDR3 region: CATSRDRAGNEQFF. The DNA for the CDR3 is TGTGCCACCAGCAGAGACAGGGCCGGCAATGAGCAGTTCTTC. The genes are TRBV15 and TRBJ2-1, with D possibly TRBD1 on 5 matching bases. The CDR3 is 14 residues long. The ends were cut back, 0 bases at V and 6 bases at J, with 9 bases in the middle. Germline V gene data show CDR1 as LNHNV and CDR2 as YYDKDF (reference sequence).